Below are 5 T cell receptor beta chains sequenced from a single sample in a study of T cells in Graves' hyperthyroidism and ophthalmopathy. TCR beta CDR3 sequences were amplified from RNA transcripts. When the TCR CDR3 underwent first-round RT-PCR, the HTBI primer set was used. TCRdb fed the multiplex PCR reads into MiXCR, producing one record per CDR3 protein. The sample lists hundreds of thousands of distinct CDR3 sequences; roughly 15% were seen once. The sequenced sample consisted of blood. The receptors were gathered from a woman in her thirties or forties with Graves' ophthalmopathy.

This chain joins TRBV28 and TRBJ2-7; possible D gene TRBD1, 6 bases. This CDR3 comprises 15 residues. V was trimmed by 5 bases and J by 0 bases, leaving 14 bases between them. Germline V CDR1 and CDR2: MDHEN, SYDVKM. The CDR3 nucleotides are TGTGCCAGCAGTCGCACAGGGCCTACCTCCTACGAGCAGTACTTC. Translating gives CASSRTGPTSYEQYF.

This clonotype occurred a few times. V is TRBV20-1 and J is TRBJ2-2; 9 nucleotides line up with TRBD2. CDR3 length: 13 residues. Germline V CDR1 and CDR2: DFQATT, SNEGSKA (reference sequence). V trimming: 2 bases; J trimming: 6 bases; junction bases outside the gene matches: 1. CDR3 protein: CSARRTSAGELFF. The CDR3 DNA follows: TGCAGTGCTAGACGGACTAGCGCCGGGGAGCTGTTTTTT.

This clonotype was seen repeatedly, ten times or more. The chain recombines TRBV6-1 with TRBJ2-1, with 11 positions matching TRBD2. Germline V gives CDR1 MNHNS, CDR2 SASEGT. V gave up 7 bases and J gave up 0 bases; unmatched junction bases: 11. This CDR3 has 18 residues. The CDR3 loop reads CASKSPFTSGSSYNEQFF. The CDR3 DNA is TGTGCCAGCAAATCCCCCTTTACTAGCGGGAGCTCCTACAATGAGCAGTTCTTC.

V and J are TRBV14 and TRBJ2-4; TRBD1 aligns across 10 bases. CDR1 is SGHDN and CDR2 is FVKESK in the germline V gene. The CDR3 is 14 amino acids. V dropped 5 bases and J dropped 9; count of bases not matched to a gene: 7. The CDR3, as DNA: TGTGCCAGCAGCACCGGGACAGGGGATATCATTCAGTACTTC. Its translation: CASSTGTGDIIQYF.

This rearrangement joins TRBV9 to TRBJ1-2; D is uncertain. This CDR3 spans 15 amino acids. Trimming pared 2 bases from V and 2 bases from J, leaving 13 bases between. The germline gives CDR1 SGDLS, CDR2 YYNGEE. DNA of the CDR3: TGTGCCAGCAGCGTTAAGGGCACGACGAACTATGGCTACACCTTC. This encodes CASSVKGTTNYGYTF.